This T cell receptor beta chain is from a study of human T cells and chemical hapten exposure listed by TCRdb under 2021. Regarding the complete study: Libraries were pooled for sequencing, and per-sample TCR yields varied mainly because of small differences in library volumes within the pool. From each blood RNA sample, both TCR alpha and TCR beta chains were sequenced. Peripheral blood TCR repertoire changes were tracked in vivo in alopecia patients during primary and secondary sensitization to the hapten diphenylcyclopropenone (DPC).

CDR1 and CDR2 are read off the germline V gene as SGHTS and YDEGEE. The CDR3 goes from the cysteine to the phenylalanine over 12 residues. The only DNA kept is the CDR3, 36 bases in frame from the first base. V drops 2 bases and J drops 7 bases, leaving 9 bases in between. The research as a whole found: After repeated subsampling, the strength of the expansion versus patch-test correlation and the threshold at which it became significant changed. DPC sensitization did not change how many TCRs were above 1 in 1000 frequency, and no evidence was found of alterations in global repertoire structure.

Libraries were built with RACE. TCRdb shows the sequencer as NextSeq 500. Library preparation attached unique molecular identifiers to individual cDNA molecules for quantitative, reproducible TCR counting. Per the authors' processing: The median number of TCRs per sample was over 95,000, ranging from roughly 23,224 to 690,600. The Decombinator software suite was used to annotate the V, J and CDR3 of the TCR reads. To make PS versus PT1 abundance plots, every sample was subsampled to the same number of TCRs (28,000). Expanded TCRs were defined as absent before sensitization and observed at least eight times at the 2-week time point. Using fastp trimming at Q25 and MiXCR clonotype assembly, TCRdb reanalyzed the public sequencing data and kept in-frame beta chains. Each CDR3 protein appears once, grouped with its most common genes and DNA. TCRdb, rather than the study authors, made the V and J calls. In all, the sample holds some 65,000 distinct CDR3 sequences, and roughly 6.1% of those were seen once. The ten largest clones represent just under 3.5% of the sample.

The time point label corresponds to: healthy volunteer bleed at 6 weeks. Total RNA was extracted from unfractionated whole blood collected in Tempus Blood RNA tubes. Five or six healthy volunteers served as TCR sequencing controls and were bled at day 0, 2 weeks and 6 weeks. This clonotype was detected a few times. The target of this receptor is not known. Base qualities were left out, and no much larger clone turns up one base away. The chain uses TRBV5-8 and TRBJ1-1; the D gene assignment is ambiguous. Source material: whole blood. This sequence originates from a female donor in good health. Some clones in this sample may be carry-over from other donors' samples. At the DNA level, the sequence is TGTGCCAGCAGCTTCTTCAGAGGTGAAGCTTTCTTT. Its translation is CASSFFRGEAFF.